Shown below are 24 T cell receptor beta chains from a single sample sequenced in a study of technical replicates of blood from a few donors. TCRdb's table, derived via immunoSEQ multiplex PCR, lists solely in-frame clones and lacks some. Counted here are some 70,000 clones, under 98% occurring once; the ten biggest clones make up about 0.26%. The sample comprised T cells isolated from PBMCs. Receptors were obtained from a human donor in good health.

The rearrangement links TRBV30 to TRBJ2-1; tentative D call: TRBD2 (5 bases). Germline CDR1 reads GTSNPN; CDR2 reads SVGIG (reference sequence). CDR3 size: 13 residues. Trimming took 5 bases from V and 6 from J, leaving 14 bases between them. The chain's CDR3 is CAWAKGVGNEQFF. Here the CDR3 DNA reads TGTGCCTGGGCTAAGGGAGTGGGCAATGAGCAGTTCTTC.

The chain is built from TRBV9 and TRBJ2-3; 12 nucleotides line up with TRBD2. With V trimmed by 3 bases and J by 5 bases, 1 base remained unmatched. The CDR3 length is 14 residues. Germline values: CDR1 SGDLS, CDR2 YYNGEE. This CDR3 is CASSGGLAGDTQYF. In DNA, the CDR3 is TGTGCCAGCAGCGGGGGACTAGCGGGAGATACGCAGTATTTT.

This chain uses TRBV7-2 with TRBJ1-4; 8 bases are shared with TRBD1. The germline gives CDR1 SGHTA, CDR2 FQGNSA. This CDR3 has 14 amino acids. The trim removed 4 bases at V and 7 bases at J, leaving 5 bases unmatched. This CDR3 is CASSSQGASEKLFF. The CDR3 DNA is TGTGCCAGCAGCTCCCAGGGGGCATCTGAAAAACTGTTTTTT.

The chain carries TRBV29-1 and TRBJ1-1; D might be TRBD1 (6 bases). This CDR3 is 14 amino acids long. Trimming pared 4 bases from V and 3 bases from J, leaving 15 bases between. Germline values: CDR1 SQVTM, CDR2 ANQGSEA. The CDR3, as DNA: TGCAGCGTTGTAGGGGGGGAGCTTGACACTGAAGCTTTCTTT. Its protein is CSVVGGELDTEAFF. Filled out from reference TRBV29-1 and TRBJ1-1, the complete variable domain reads SAVISQKPSRDICQRGTSLTIQCQVDSQVTMMFWYRQQPGQSLTLIATANQGSEATYESGFVIDKFPISRPNLTFSTLTVSNMSPEDSSIYLCSVVGGELDTEAFFGQGTRLTVV.

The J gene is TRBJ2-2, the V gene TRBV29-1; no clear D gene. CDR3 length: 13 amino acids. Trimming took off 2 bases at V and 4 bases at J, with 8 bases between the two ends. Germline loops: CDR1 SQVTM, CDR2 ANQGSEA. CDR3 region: CSVEFQFTGELFF. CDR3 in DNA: TGCAGCGTTGAATTTCAGTTCACCGGGGAGCTGTTTTTT.

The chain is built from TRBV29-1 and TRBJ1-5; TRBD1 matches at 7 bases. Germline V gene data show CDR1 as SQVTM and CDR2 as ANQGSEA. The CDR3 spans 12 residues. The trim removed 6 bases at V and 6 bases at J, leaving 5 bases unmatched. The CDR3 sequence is CSVRTGGQPQHF. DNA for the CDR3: TGCAGCGTGAGGACAGGTGGTCAGCCCCAGCATTTT.

The CDR3 nucleotides read TGTGCCAGCAGCAGACAGGGGTCGATCACTGAAGCTTTCTTT. Protein product: CASSRQGSITEAFF. J is TRBJ1-1 and V is TRBV27, with 8 bases aligning to TRBD1. CDR1 MNHEY and CDR2 SMNVEV come from the germline V gene (reference sequence). The CDR3 is 14 amino acids. With V trimmed by 6 bases and J by 4 bases, 7 bases remained unmatched.

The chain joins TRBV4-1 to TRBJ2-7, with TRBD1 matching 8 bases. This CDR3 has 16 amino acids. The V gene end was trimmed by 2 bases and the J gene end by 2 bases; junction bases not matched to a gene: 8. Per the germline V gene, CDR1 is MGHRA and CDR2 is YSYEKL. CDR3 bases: TGCGCCAGCAGCCAACACTGGACAGGGAACCCCTACGAGCAGTACTTC. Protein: CASSQHWTGNPYEQYF.

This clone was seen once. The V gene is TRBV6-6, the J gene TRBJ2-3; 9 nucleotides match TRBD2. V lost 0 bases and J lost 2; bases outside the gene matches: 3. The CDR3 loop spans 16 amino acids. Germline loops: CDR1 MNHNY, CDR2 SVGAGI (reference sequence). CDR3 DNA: TGTGCCAGCAGTTACTCTGCGGGAGGGTCCACAGATACGCAGTATTTT. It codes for CASSYSAGGSTDTQYF.

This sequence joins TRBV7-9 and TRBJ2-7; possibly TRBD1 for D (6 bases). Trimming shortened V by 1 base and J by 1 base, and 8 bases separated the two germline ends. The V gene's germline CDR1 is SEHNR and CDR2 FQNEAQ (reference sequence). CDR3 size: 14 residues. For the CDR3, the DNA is TGTGCCAGCAGCTTAGGACAGGCTTCCTACGAGCAGTACTTC. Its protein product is CASSLGQASYEQYF.

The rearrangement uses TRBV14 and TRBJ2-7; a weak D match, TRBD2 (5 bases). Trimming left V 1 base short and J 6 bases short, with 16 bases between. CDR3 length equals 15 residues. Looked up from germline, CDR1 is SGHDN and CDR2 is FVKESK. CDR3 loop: CASSQGEALVSEQYF. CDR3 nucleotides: TGTGCCAGCAGCCAAGGGGAAGCACTAGTTTCCGAGCAGTACTTC.

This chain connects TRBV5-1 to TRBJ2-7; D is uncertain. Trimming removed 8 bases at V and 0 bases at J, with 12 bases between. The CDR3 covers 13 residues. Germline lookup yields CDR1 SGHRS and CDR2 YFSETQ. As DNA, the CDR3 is TGCGCCAGTCGTAGCCCAAGCTCCTACGAGCAGTACTTC. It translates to CASRSPSSYEQYF.

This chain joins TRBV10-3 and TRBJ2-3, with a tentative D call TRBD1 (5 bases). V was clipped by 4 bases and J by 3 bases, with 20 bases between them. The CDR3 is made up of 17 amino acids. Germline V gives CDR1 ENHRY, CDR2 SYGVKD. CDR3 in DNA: TGTGCCATCAGTGCGGGCAGGGCCCTTGTGGGGACAGATACGCAGTATTTT. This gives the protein CAISAGRALVGTDTQYF.

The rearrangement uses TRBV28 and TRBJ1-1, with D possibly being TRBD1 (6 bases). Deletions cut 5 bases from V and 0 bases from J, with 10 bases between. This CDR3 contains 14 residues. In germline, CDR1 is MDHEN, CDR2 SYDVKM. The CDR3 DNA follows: TGTGCCAGCAGTACGGACAGAATGAACACTGAAGCTTTCTTT. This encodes CASSTDRMNTEAFF.

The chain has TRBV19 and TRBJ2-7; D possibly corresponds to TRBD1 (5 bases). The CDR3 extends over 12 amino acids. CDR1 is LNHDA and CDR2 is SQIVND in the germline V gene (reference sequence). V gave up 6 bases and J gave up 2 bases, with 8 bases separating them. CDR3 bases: TGTGCCAGTAGGGACACAGCCTACGAGCAGTACTTC. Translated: CASRDTAYEQYF.

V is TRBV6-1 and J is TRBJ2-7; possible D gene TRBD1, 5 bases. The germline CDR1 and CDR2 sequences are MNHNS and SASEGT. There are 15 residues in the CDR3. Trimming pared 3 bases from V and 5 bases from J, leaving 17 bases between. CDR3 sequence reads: CASSDWGGSAHEQYF. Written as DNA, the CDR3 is TGTGCCAGCAGTGACTGGGGCGGTTCGGCCCACGAGCAGTACTTC.

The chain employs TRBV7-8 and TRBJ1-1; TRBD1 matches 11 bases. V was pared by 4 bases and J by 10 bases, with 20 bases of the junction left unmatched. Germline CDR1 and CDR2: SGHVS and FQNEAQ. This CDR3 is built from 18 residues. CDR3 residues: CASSSPRDRGIDFQRAFF. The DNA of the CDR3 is TGTGCCAGCAGCTCGCCCAGGGACAGGGGGATCGATTTTCAGCGAGCTTTCTTT.

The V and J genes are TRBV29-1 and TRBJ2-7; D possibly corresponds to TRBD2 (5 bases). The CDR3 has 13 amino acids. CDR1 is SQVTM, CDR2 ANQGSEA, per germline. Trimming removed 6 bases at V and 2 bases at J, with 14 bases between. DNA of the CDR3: TGCAGCGTCCGAATAGGAGCGGCCTACGAGCAGTACTTC. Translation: CSVRIGAAYEQYF.

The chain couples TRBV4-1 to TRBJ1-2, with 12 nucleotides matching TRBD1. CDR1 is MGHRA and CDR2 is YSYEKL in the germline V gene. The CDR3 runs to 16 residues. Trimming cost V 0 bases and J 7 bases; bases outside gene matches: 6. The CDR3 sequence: CASSQEGGQGALGYTF. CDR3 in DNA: TGCGCCAGCAGCCAAGAAGGGGGACAGGGGGCGCTTGGCTACACCTTC.

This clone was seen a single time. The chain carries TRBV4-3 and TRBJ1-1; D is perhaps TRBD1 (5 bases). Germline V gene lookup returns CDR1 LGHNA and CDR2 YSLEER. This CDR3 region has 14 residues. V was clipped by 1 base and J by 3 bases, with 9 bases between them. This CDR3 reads CASSQAPGYTEAFF. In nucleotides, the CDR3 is TGCGCCAGCAGCCAAGCCCCAGGGTACACTGAAGCTTTCTTT.

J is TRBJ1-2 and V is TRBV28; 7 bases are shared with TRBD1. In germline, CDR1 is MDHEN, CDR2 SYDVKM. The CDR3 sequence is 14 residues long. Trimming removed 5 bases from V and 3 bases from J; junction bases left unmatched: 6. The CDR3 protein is CASSPYRGDYGYTF. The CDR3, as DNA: TGTGCCAGCAGTCCCTACAGGGGCGACTATGGCTACACCTTC.

The CDR3, as DNA: TGTGCCAGCAGTAGCCTCGACAGGTTGAACACTGAAGCTTTCTTT. It translates to CASSSLDRLNTEAFF. This chain joins TRBV6-1 and TRBJ1-1; tentatively, D is TRBD1 (6 bases). Deletions cut 5 bases from V and 0 bases from J, with 13 bases between. CDR3 length: 15 residues. The germline CDR1 and CDR2 sequences are MNHNS and SASEGT.

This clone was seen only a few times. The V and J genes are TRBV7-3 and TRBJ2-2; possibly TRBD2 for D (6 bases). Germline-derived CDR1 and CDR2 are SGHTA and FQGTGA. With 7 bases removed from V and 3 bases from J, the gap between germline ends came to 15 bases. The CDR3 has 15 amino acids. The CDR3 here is CASNKGLPYTGELFF. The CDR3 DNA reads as TGTGCCAGCAACAAGGGACTCCCCTACACCGGGGAGCTGTTTTTT.

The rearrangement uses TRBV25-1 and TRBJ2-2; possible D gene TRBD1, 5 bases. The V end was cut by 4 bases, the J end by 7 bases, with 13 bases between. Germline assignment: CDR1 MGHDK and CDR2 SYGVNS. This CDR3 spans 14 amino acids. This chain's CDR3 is CASSASGIGGELFF. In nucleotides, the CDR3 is TGTGCCAGCAGTGCGTCAGGGATTGGCGGGGAGCTGTTTTTT.